The 10 T cell receptor beta chains presented below share a single source sample, sequenced in a study of blood T cell repertoires in COVID-19 (TCRdb year 2020). The library came from the immunoSEQ multiplex PCR assay. Here the immuneACCESS table is served through TCRdb, limited to in-frame sequences with V and J called. Missing clones are a known gap in these copies; in checked studies unresolved V genes cover under half, and the rest lacks a known reason. The sample table shows almost 95,000 clones, and roughly nine tenths are seen once. The ten largest account for 15% to 20% of the sample. Sequenced: peripheral blood. The receptors stem from a woman aged 55-75 years with COVID-19, enrolled during active disease.

The J gene is TRBJ2-4, the V gene TRBV5-1; TRBD2 aligns across 7 bases. The V gene's germline CDR1 is SGHRS and CDR2 YFSETQ. The CDR3 covers 17 residues. V shed 0 bases and J 0 bases; nucleotides not matched to a gene: 6. CDR3 region: CASSLGRGSRAKNIQYF. CDR3 nucleotides: TGCGCCAGCAGCTTGGGGCGGGGGTCCCGAGCCAAAAACATTCAGTACTTC.

V and J are TRBV19 and TRBJ2-7, with a tentative D call TRBD2 (5 bases). This CDR3 has 14 amino acids. Trimming cost V 0 bases and J 7 bases, with 13 bases left between them. Germline loops: CDR1 LNHDA, CDR2 SQIVND (reference sequence). DNA for the CDR3: TGTGCCAGTAGTATAGATTTAGGGTCGGGGGAGCAGTACTTC. Its protein product is CASSIDLGSGEQYF.

The V call is TRBV5-6, the J call TRBJ2-7; D gene ambiguous. Germline V lookup: CDR1 SGHDT, CDR2 YYEEEE. V was shortened by 4 bases and J by 3 bases, with 5 bases between the two germline ends. The CDR3 runs to 11 residues. The CDR3 reads CASSLYYEQYF. The CDR3 nucleotides are TGTGCCAGCAGCCTCTACTACGAGCAGTACTTC. The full variable domain, completed using reference TRBV5-6 and TRBJ2-7, is DAGVTQSPTHLIKTRGQQVTLRCSPKSGHDTVSWYQQALGQGPQFIFQYYEEEERQRGNFPDRFSGHQFPNYSSELNVNALLLGDSALYLCASSLYYEQYFGPGTRLTVT.

The V gene is TRBV9, the J gene TRBJ2-5; 9 nucleotides agree with TRBD1. Germline CDR1 and CDR2: SGDLS and YYNGEE. The length of the CDR3 is 16 residues. Trimming at V came to 2 bases and at J to 3 bases, leaving 8 bases not matched to a gene. DNA for the CDR3: TGTGCCAGCAGCGTCCGACAGGGGGATTTAGAAGAGACCCAGTACTTC. The encoded protein is CASSVRQGDLEETQYF.

The rearrangement links TRBV12-5 to TRBJ1-5, with a tentative D call TRBD1 (5 bases). The CDR3 covers 19 residues. V gave up 0 bases and J gave up 0 bases, with 18 bases separating them. Per the germline V gene, CDR1 is LGHNT and CDR2 is FRNRAP. The CDR3 is CASGLVPKGSPYSNQPQHF. The CDR3, as DNA: TGTGCTAGTGGTTTGGTACCAAAGGGGTCACCGTATAGCAATCAGCCCCAGCATTTT. The full variable domain, completed using reference TRBV12-5 and TRBJ1-5, is DARVTQTPRHKVTEMGQEVTMRCQPILGHNTVFWYRQTMMQGLELLAYFRNRAPLDDSGMPKDRFSAEMPDATLATLKIQPSEPRDSAVYFCASGLVPKGSPYSNQPQHFGDGTRLSIL.

The chain is built from TRBV4-3 and TRBJ1-5; D might be TRBD1 (6 bases). This CDR3 has 15 residues. The V gene lost 0 bases and the J gene lost 2 bases, with 8 bases spanning the gap. CDR1 LGHNA and CDR2 YSLEER come from the germline V gene. CDR3: CASSQDTGRNQPQHF. CDR3 nucleotides: TGCGCCAGCAGCCAAGACACAGGGCGCAATCAGCCCCAGCATTTT.

The V call is TRBV7-3, the J call TRBJ2-1; 10 nucleotides agree with TRBD1. Germline CDR1 is SGHTA and CDR2 is FQGTGA. V dropped 0 bases and J dropped 6; count of bases not matched to a gene: 2. The CDR3 has 15 amino acids. CDR3 amino acids: CASSLTGTGVNEQFF. The CDR3 coding sequence is TGTGCCAGCAGCTTAACCGGGACAGGGGTCAATGAGCAGTTCTTC.

The V and J genes are TRBV7-2 and TRBJ1-2, with a weak D call TRBD1 (6 bases). Per germline, CDR1 SGHTA and CDR2 FQGNSA. The CDR3 covers 17 residues. The ends were cut back, 1 base at V and 4 bases at J, with 19 bases in the middle. The CDR3 DNA reads TGTGCCAGCAGCTTAGGGTTGGAGGCAGGGGTTGGCTATGGCTACACCTTC. This codes for CASSLGLEAGVGYGYTF.

This chain uses TRBV3-1 (or the pseudogene TRBV3-2) with TRBJ1-2; 7 bases line up with TRBD1. V lost 0 bases, J lost 8 bases, and 6 bases stayed unmatched. This CDR3 has 14 amino acids. The germline V gene encodes CDR1 LGHDT and CDR2 YNNKEL (reference sequence). CDR3 nucleotides: TGTGCCAGCAGCCAAGACCAGGGGGGTAGAGGCTACACCTTC. This codes for CASSQDQGGRGYTF.

The chain uses TRBV2 and TRBJ2-5, with 9 bases that match TRBD2. The CDR3 is 16 residues long. The germline V gene encodes CDR1 SNHLY and CDR2 FYNNEI. V shed 3 bases and J 5 bases; nucleotides not matched to a gene: 10. The CDR3 DNA follows: TGTGCCAGCAGTGAGTCGGCGCGGGGGGGCCCGGAGACCCAGTACTTC. It yields the protein CASSESARGGPETQYF.